Below, 28 T cell receptor beta chains from the same sample are listed, as sequenced in a study of blood T cell repertoires in COVID-19. TCRdb's copy holds only in-frame clones and misses some; the assay was immunoSEQ multiplex PCR. The table records 300,000 to 400,000 clones, more than 85% of them present only once. The sample taken for sequencing was peripheral blood. These receptors originate from a human donor in a cohort sampled during active COVID-19.

The chain couples TRBV9 to TRBJ2-6; tentatively, D is TRBD1 (5 bases). CDR1 is SGDLS, CDR2 YYNGEE, per germline. This CDR3 region has 17 residues. The V and J ends lost 3 bases and 0 bases respectively, with 13 bases between them. The CDR3 is CASSGIGVGSGANVLTF. The CDR3 nucleotides read TGTGCCAGCAGCGGTATAGGGGTGGGCTCTGGGGCCAACGTCCTGACTTTC. The entire variable domain, with the rest obtained from reference TRBV9 and TRBJ2-6, is as follows: DSGVTQTPKHLITATGQRVTLRCSPRSGDLSVYWYQQSLDQGLQFLIQYYNGEERAKGNILERFSAQQFPDLHSELNLSSLELGDSALYFCASSGIGVGSGANVLTFGAGSRLTVL.

This chain joins TRBV18 and TRBJ1-2; weak D call: TRBD1 (5 bases). This CDR3 spans 18 amino acids. Germline V gene data show CDR1 as KGHSH and CDR2 as LQKENI. Trimming removed 6 bases at V and 3 bases at J, with 26 bases between. CDR3 nucleotides: TGTGCCAGCTCCTACATGGCTTTGAGCGGGACGGACGACTATGGCTACACCTTC. Its translation: CASSYMALSGTDDYGYTF. Filled out from reference TRBV18 and TRBJ1-2, the complete variable domain reads NAGVMQNPRHLVRRRGQEARLRCSPMKGHSHVYWYRQLPEEGLKFMVYLQKENIIDESGMPKERFSAEFPKEGPSILRIQQVVRGDSAAYFCASSYMALSGTDDYGYTFGSGTRLTVV.

The chain couples TRBV15 to TRBJ2-7; a weak D match, TRBD2 (5 bases). Germline CDR1 and CDR2: LNHNV and YYDKDF (reference sequence). This CDR3 is built from 14 residues. Trimming took off 3 bases at V and 5 bases at J, with 14 bases between the two ends. CDR3 sequence: CATSRISGSDEQYF. The CDR3 DNA reads TGTGCCACCAGCAGGATTTCGGGAAGCGACGAGCAGTACTTC.

V and J are TRBV7-9 and TRBJ1-1; 7 bases are shared with TRBD1. The CDR3 extends over 13 amino acids. Germline V gives CDR1 SEHNR, CDR2 FQNEAQ (reference sequence). The V segment lost 3 bases and the J segment 4 bases; nucleotides outside the gene matches: 2. Written as DNA, the CDR3 is TGTGCCAGCAGCTTCGGGACAGCCACTGAAGCTTTCTTT. Translated: CASSFGTATEAFF.

This chain links TRBV7-9 with TRBJ2-3, with D possibly matching TRBD2 (6 bases). Germline CDR1 and CDR2: SEHNR and FQNEAQ (reference sequence). Trimming shortened V by 5 bases and J by 6 bases, and 18 bases separated the two germline ends. The CDR3 sequence is 15 residues long. In nucleotides, the CDR3 is TGTGCCAGCAGCACCGTCCGGGGCCGGGGGGATACGCAGTATTTT. This translates into CASSTVRGRGDTQYF.

This clone was seen once. This rearrangement joins TRBV19 to TRBJ1-4; D uncertain. The length of the CDR3 is 15 residues. The germline gives CDR1 LNHDA, CDR2 SQIVND (reference sequence). The V and J ends lost 9 bases and 5 bases respectively, with 19 bases between them. The CDR3 spells CASSLGRLSNEKLFF. The CDR3 nucleotides read TGTGCCAGCTCACTCGGGAGACTCTCAAATGAAAAACTGTTTTTT.

The chain is built from TRBV7-9 and TRBJ2-5; 11 bases match TRBD2. CDR3 length equals 15 residues. The germline CDR1 and CDR2 sequences are SEHNR and FQNEAQ (reference sequence). The ends lost 3 bases at V and 2 bases at J; junction bases unmatched: 2. The CDR3 here is CASSFSGGGQETQYF. The CDR3 bases are TGTGCCAGCAGCTTTAGCGGGGGGGGTCAAGAGACCCAGTACTTC.

This clone is a singleton in its sample. The chain couples TRBV7-9 to TRBJ1-1; tentatively, D is TRBD1 (6 bases). V lost 3 bases, J lost 4 bases, and 12 bases lay in between. Germline lookup yields CDR1 SEHNR and CDR2 FQNEAQ (reference sequence). This CDR3 contains 14 residues. DNA of the CDR3: TGTGCCAGCAGCTTCACTCAGGGGAGCACTGAAGCTTTCTTT. The encoded protein is CASSFTQGSTEAFF.

The chain has TRBV29-1 and TRBJ2-7, with 7 bases aligning to TRBD2. The CDR3 spans 12 residues. The J segment lost 11 bases and the V segment lost 5 bases, leaving 12 bases of the junction unmatched. The germline CDR1 and CDR2 sequences are SQVTM and ANQGSEA. The CDR3 DNA is TGCAGCGTTACCGGGACTACTCTCATGGAGTACTTC. Protein: CSVTGTTLMEYF.

The chain recombines TRBV2 with TRBJ2-7; 9 nucleotides align to TRBD1. Trimming at V came to 6 bases and at J to 4 bases, leaving 16 bases not matched to a gene. Germline V gives CDR1 SNHLY, CDR2 FYNNEI. The CDR3 contains 17 residues. CDR3: CASRGILDRGRRYEQYF. CDR3 coding DNA: TGTGCCAGCAGAGGAATTCTCGACAGGGGGAGAAGGTACGAGCAGTACTTC.

As concerns this clone: Other DNA sequences within the sample encode an identical CDR3. J is TRBJ1-5 and V is TRBV27; D unresolved. The CDR3 covers 14 residues. The V and J ends lost 0 bases and 1 base respectively, with 4 bases between them. Per the germline V gene, CDR1 is MNHEY and CDR2 is SMNVEV (reference sequence). The CDR3 here is CASSLSGSNQPQHF. The CDR3, as DNA: TGTGCCAGCAGTTTATCGGGCAGCAATCAGCCCCAGCATTTT.

The J gene is TRBJ2-1, the V gene TRBV10-2; possible D gene TRBD2, 5 bases. V was pared by 2 bases and J by 4 bases, with 9 bases between. The CDR3 extends over 14 amino acids. Germline values: CDR1 WSHSY, CDR2 SAAADI. CDR3 bases: TGCGCCAGCAGTGAGCCCGGGAATTACAATGAGCAGTTCTTC. Translating gives CASSEPGNYNEQFF.

The chain carries TRBV28 and TRBJ1-2, with D tentatively TRBD1 (5 bases). The CDR3 consists of 13 residues. Trimming cost V 5 bases and J 2 bases, with 9 bases left between them. The V gene's germline CDR1 is MDHEN and CDR2 SYDVKM. The CDR3 DNA reads TGTGCCAGCAGTCTCCGGGGGAACTATGGCTACACCTTC. Translating it yields CASSLRGNYGYTF.

The chain uses TRBV4-1 and TRBJ2-7, with 9 bases lining up with TRBD1. CDR3 length: 15 residues. Germline V gene lookup returns CDR1 MGHRA and CDR2 YSYEKL. The V and J ends lost 6 bases and 1 base, in that order; junction bases with no gene match: 7. DNA of the CDR3: TGCGCCAGCAGTATAGGGACAGGGTATTCCTACGAGCAGTACTTC. Translation gives CASSIGTGYSYEQYF.

V gene TRBV3-1 (or the pseudogene TRBV3-2) combines with J gene TRBJ1-2; the match to TRBD1 covers 9 bases. Germline loops: CDR1 LGHDT, CDR2 YNNKEL (reference sequence). Trimming removed 1 base from V and 2 bases from J; junction bases left unmatched: 5. The CDR3 is made up of 16 amino acids. DNA of the CDR3: TGTGCCAGCAGCCAAGTAGGTACAGGGGGCAACTATGGCTACACCTTC. It specifies CASSQVGTGGNYGYTF.

The chain carries TRBV10-3 and TRBJ2-1; 7 nucleotides match TRBD2. The CDR3 contains 14 residues. Trimming removed 4 bases from V and 0 bases from J; junction bases left unmatched: 0. Looked up from germline, CDR1 is ENHRY and CDR2 is SYGVKD. The CDR3 DNA is TGTGCCATCAGTGCGGGAGGCTCCTACAATGAGCAGTTCTTC. It codes for CAISAGGSYNEQFF.

CDR3 amino acids: CASSPGDYGYTF. CDR3 nucleotide sequence: TGCGCCAGCAGCCCCGGAGATTATGGCTACACCTTC. The chain is built from TRBV5-1 and TRBJ1-2; D is ambiguous. CDR3 length: 12 amino acids. Per the germline V gene, CDR1 is SGHRS and CDR2 is YFSETQ. Deletions cut 4 bases from V and 5 bases from J, with 9 bases between.

J is TRBJ1-3 and V is TRBV5-6; D might be TRBD1 (5 bases). The CDR3 is 14 residues long. Trimming shortened V by 3 bases and J by 5 bases, and 12 bases separated the two germline ends. Germline CDR1 and CDR2: SGHDT and YYEEEE. CDR3 region: CASSSQGLRNTIYF. Here the CDR3 DNA reads TGTGCCAGCAGCTCGCAGGGTTTGCGAAACACCATATATTTT.

The rearrangement links TRBV30 to TRBJ2-7; 8 bases fit TRBD1. The V gene's germline CDR1 is GTSNPN and CDR2 SVGIG (reference sequence). J gave up 2 bases and V 8 bases, and 8 bases lay outside the gene matches. There are 13 residues in the CDR3. CDR3 nucleotide sequence: TGTGCCCTCGCGACAGGGGCCCCCTACGAGCAGTACTTC. Translation: CALATGAPYEQYF.

Here the CDR3 reads CAISPAVGGQETQYF. The CDR3 nucleotides read TGTGCCATCAGTCCAGCCGTCGGCGGACAAGAGACCCAGTACTTC. V usage is TRBV10-3 and J usage is TRBJ2-5; no clear D. This CDR3 is built from 15 residues. CDR1 is ENHRY, CDR2 SYGVKD, per germline. The V and J ends lost 5 bases and 2 bases respectively, with 15 bases between them.

V and J are TRBV5-1 and TRBJ2-5; the D gene is possibly TRBD2 (6 bases). V lost 0 bases, J lost 5 bases, and 14 bases lay in between. The CDR3 runs to 15 residues. Per germline, CDR1 SGHRS and CDR2 YFSETQ. The CDR3 DNA sequence: TGCGCCAGCAGCTTGGACAGGCCGGAGGGCGAGACCCAGTACTTC. It specifies CASSLDRPEGETQYF.

Details on this clone: At one end the junction does not follow the germline gene, possibly because of a read error. The genes are TRBV29-1 and TRBJ2-7; 10 bases align to TRBD2. Germline V CDR1 and CDR2: SQVTM, ANQGSEA. This CDR3 is 13 amino acids long. The chain's CDR3 is CSVSGRASHEQYF. In nucleotides, the CDR3 is TGCAGCGTTAGCGGGAGGGCCTCCCACGAGCAGTACTTC.

In its sample, this clone was seen a few times. The rearrangement joins TRBV13 to TRBJ1-2; 8 bases match TRBD1. The CDR3 is 16 residues long. V was pared by 5 bases and J by 2 bases, with 10 bases of the junction left unmatched. Germline CDR1 reads PRHDT; CDR2 reads FYEKMQ (reference sequence). DNA for the CDR3: TGTGCCAGCAGCCTTGCCCAGGGGGCGCCGAACTATGGCTACACCTTC. Translating gives CASSLAQGAPNYGYTF.

The chain couples TRBV7-2 to TRBJ2-3, with 8 bases aligning to TRBD2. The CDR3 spans 15 residues. From germline, CDR1 is SGHTA and CDR2 FQGNSA. Trimming took 3 bases from V and 5 from J; bases not matched to a gene: 7. This CDR3 reads CASSFTAGAVDTQYF. The CDR3 DNA reads as TGTGCCAGCAGCTTCACAGCGGGAGCGGTAGATACGCAGTATTTT.

The V call is TRBV6-5, the J call TRBJ1-1, with D possibly TRBD1 on 5 matching bases. There are 13 residues in the CDR3. The germline gives CDR1 MNHEY, CDR2 SVGAGI. V was shortened by 3 bases and J by 4 bases, with 9 bases between the two germline ends. The CDR3 region is CASSYTGVTEAFF. CDR3 in DNA: TGTGCCAGCAGTTATACGGGGGTCACTGAAGCTTTCTTT.

This clone was counted a few times. The rearrangement joins TRBV13 to TRBJ1-1, with a weak D call TRBD1 (6 bases). CDR3 length: 14 amino acids. CDR1 PRHDT and CDR2 FYEKMQ come from the germline V gene (reference sequence). Trimming took 8 bases from V and 3 from J, leaving 16 bases between them. This chain's CDR3 is CASLTLQGDTEAFF. CDR3 DNA: TGTGCCAGCTTAACACTACAGGGCGACACTGAAGCTTTCTTT.

The chain joins TRBV7-6 to TRBJ1-3; D unclear. Germline V gene data show CDR1 as SGHVS and CDR2 as FNYEAQ. V was trimmed by 1 base and J by 0 bases, leaving 10 bases between them. The CDR3 is made up of 16 amino acids. The CDR3 loop reads CASSLGFGSSGNTIYF. The CDR3, as DNA: TGTGCCAGCAGCTTAGGATTTGGGAGCTCTGGAAACACCATATATTTT. The variable domain in full, with the rest retrieved from reference TRBV7-6 and TRBJ1-3, is GAGVSQSPRYKVTKRGQDVALRCDPISGHVSLYWYRQALGQGPEFLTYFNYEAQQDKSGLPNDRFSAERPEGSISTLTIQRTEQRDSAMYRCASSLGFGSSGNTIYFGEGSWLTVV.

The V gene is TRBV18, the J gene TRBJ2-7; TRBD1 matches at 7 bases. V was pared by 1 base and J by 5 bases, with 11 bases of the junction left unmatched. The CDR3 loop spans 16 amino acids. CDR1 and CDR2 from the germline V gene are KGHSH and LQKENI. This CDR3 reads CASSPLNRGNKDEQYF. The CDR3 DNA sequence: TGTGCCAGCTCACCACTGAACAGGGGTAATAAAGACGAGCAGTACTTC.